Sequencing of this T cell receptor (beta chain) was carried out in a study of blood T cell repertoires in COVID-19. Trimming stripped 6 bases from V and 5 bases from J, with 19 bases between. From germline, CDR1 is MDHEN and CDR2 SYDVKM. This CDR3 is built from 15 residues. The method was immunoSEQ multiplex PCR; TCRdb's version includes in-frame clones alone and lacks a portion of them. The sample carries 450,000 or so clones, about 87% recorded once. Sequenced sample: peripheral blood. The chain couples TRBV28 to TRBJ2-5; maybe TRBD2 (5 bases). This clonotype was obtained from a man between 18 and 29 years old with COVID-19, enrolled during active disease. The CDR3 nucleotides are TGTGCCAGCAGCCTCCGTGTTGGGAGTTGGGAGACCCAGTACTTC. Its protein is CASSLRVGSWETQYF.